The present T cell receptor (beta chain) was sequenced within a study of cytomegalovirus exposure and HLA in healthy donors. Across the whole study: The 120 validation repertoires were produced on the same platform as the 720 or so repertoires of the first cohort. This was reported in a later analysis. General study results and limits: Specificity for CMV antigens was confirmed in vitro for a few of the CMV-associated chains. Many donors shared some public TCRs, even though most TCR sequences were rare.

Germline V gene lookup returns CDR1 SGHAT and CDR2 FQNNGV. Deletions cut 0 bases from V and 3 bases from J, with 11 bases between. This CDR3 contains 15 residues. These donors were members of the roughly 110-subject validation cohort, a group separate from the approximately 680-subject first cohort. A word on this clone: Its matching antigen is unknown.

Data came from immunoSEQ multiplex PCR; TCRdb stores just in-frame clones and leaves some out. The sample carries some 150,000 clones, roughly 89% recorded once. This clonotype was sampled from a young woman in good health and CMV-seropositive. Sequencing used PBMCs. The gene calls are TRBV11-2 and TRBJ1-2; D might be TRBD1 (5 bases). Here the CDR3 reads CASSLDPGQHYGYTF. The CDR3 nucleotides read TGTGCCAGCAGCTTAGATCCAGGGCAACACTATGGCTACACCTTC.